The rows below give T cell receptor beta chains drawn from one sample of a study of blood T cells in healthy people across ages. TCRdb used MiXCR to reprocess the 5' RACE reads, holding one entry per CDR3 protein. The table shows some 1,800,000 distinct CDR3 sequences, with about two fifths occurring only once. The sequencing sample was made of blood. The receptor source for this set is a human donor in good health. Each CDR3 is given with its conserved first and last residue. The D gene is left open where the match is weak. Expanded clones get a size class; other rows say once, few or many, or leave the size out.

cdr3_length | j_call | d_call | clone_size | v_call | cdr3_aa | cdr3_nt
12 | TRBJ1-6 | TRBD1 | few | TRBV28 | CAAQGANSPLHF | TGTGCCGCACAGGGGGCTAATTCACCCCTCCACTTT
15 | TRBJ2-5 | . | . | TRBV21-1 | CASSNSLSPQETQYF | TGTGCCAGCAGCAACTCACTTTCCCCACAAGAGACCCAGTACTTC
17 | TRBJ2-3 | . | . | TRBV9 | CASSPAGGLTDLITQYF | TGTGCCAGCAGCCCCGCTGGGGGGCTCACGGATCTTATTACGCAGTATTTT
12 | TRBJ2-7 | . | few | TRBV29-1 | CSARGSTGEQYF | TGCAGCGCTCGGGGGTCGACCGGCGAGCAGTACTTC
16 | TRBJ2-1 | . | . | TRBV5-1 | CASSLFVDSPYNEQFF | TGCGCCAGCAGCTTGTTCGTCGACAGCCCTTACAATGAGCAGTTCTTC
16 | TRBJ1-2 | . | few | TRBV7-6 | CASSLGVGASLYGYTF | TGTGCCAGCAGCTTAGGGGTGGGGGCTTCGCTGTATGGCTACACCTTC
15 | TRBJ2-5 | . | few | TRBV12-3/TRBV12-4 | CASRLGGVQGETQYF | TGTGCCAGCAGACTTGGCGGGGTTCAGGGAGAGACCCAGTACTTC
12 | TRBJ2-1 | . | few | TRBV7-2 | CASSLGSGGQFF | TGTGCCAGCAGCTTAGGTAGCGGTGGGCAGTTCTTC
16 | TRBJ1-4 | . | . | TRBV7-3 | CASSRLNPATNEKLFF | TGTGCCAGCAGCCGACTGAACCCCGCAACTAATGAAAAACTGTTTTTT
16 | TRBJ2-1 | TRBD2 | . | TRBV20-1 | CSARSTSGGTHNEQFF | TGCAGTGCTAGATCAACTAGCGGGGGGACGCACAATGAGCAGTTCTTC
13 | TRBJ2-5 | . | few | TRBV7-3 | CASSLRPAETQYF | TGTGCCAGCAGCTTAAGGCCGGCAGAGACCCAGTACTTC
15 | TRBJ1-2 | . | . | TRBV2 | CASTAPPTVNYGYTF | TGTGCCAGCACAGCCCCACCGACAGTCAACTATGGCTACACCTTC
10 | TRBJ2-7 | . | . | TRBV2 | CASKENEQYF | TGTGCCAGCAAGGAGAACGAGCAGTACTTC
15 | TRBJ2-4 | . | . | TRBV6-5 | CASGPISRTKNIQYF | TGTGCCAGCGGTCCCATTTCGAGAACCAAAAACATTCAGTACTTC
16 | TRBJ1-6 | TRBD1 | . | TRBV7-2 | CASSFGTGDLWSPLHF | TGTGCCAGCAGCTTCGGGACAGGGGATCTGTGGTCACCCCTCCACTTT